The sequence of this T cell receptor beta chain was determined in a study of T-cell reconstitution after alpha-beta-depleted transplantation in children. Overall study results and limits: Day-60 TCRbeta diversity that was high in some patients was derived from surviving recipient T cells and thymic progenitors. By one year post-transplant, T-cell counts and diversity largely arose from T cells that were newly produced. Roughly two months post-transplant, alpha-beta T cells reportedly originated from several hundred graft clones that had expanded.

In its sample, this clonotype was seen a few times. The antigen is unknown. Construction of the TCRbeta library involved unique molecular identifiers. Each CDR3 protein is one row after TCRdb ran MiXCR on the PCR reads. This sample has hundreds of thousands of distinct CDR3 sequences, with approximately 24% found just once. Germline assignment: CDR1 SNHLY and CDR2 FYNNEI. CDR3 length: 15 amino acids. J lost 9 bases, V lost 6 bases, and 13 bases had no gene match. The gene calls are TRBV2 and TRBJ2-1; 8 bases are a match to TRBD2. This receptor was obtained from a female patient aged 2 to 10 who had a stem cell transplant for congenital amegakaryocytic thrombocytopenia, so the T cells may come from the graft donor. The sequencing used PBMCs, mostly from graft donor cells, collected 360 days after TCRalphabeta/CD19-depleted stem cell transplant. This CDR3 reads CASSIAGPAEAEQFF. The CDR3 bases are TGTGCCAGCAGCATAGCGGGGCCTGCTGAGGCTGAGCAGTTCTTC.